Below, 19 T cell receptor beta chains from the same sample are listed, as sequenced in a study of cytomegalovirus exposure and HLA in healthy donors. Clones were read by immunoSEQ multiplex PCR, and TCRdb kept only the in-frame ones, dropping some. The sample has a few hundred thousand clones, roughly 83% seen once. Sequencing was performed on PBMCs. These receptors were collected from a woman aged 30 to 39 in good health and CMV-seropositive.

This sequence joins TRBV7-8 and TRBJ1-5; 7 bases map to TRBD1. In germline, CDR1 is SGHVS, CDR2 FQNEAQ. This CDR3 has 16 residues. The J segment lost 0 bases and the V segment lost 4 bases, leaving 6 bases of the junction unmatched. CDR3 in DNA: TGTGCCAGCAGCTCTACAGGGGACATTAGCAATCAGCCCCAGCATTTT. Amino acids: CASSSTGDISNQPQHF.

V gene TRBV5-1 combines with J gene TRBJ2-3; D is uncertain. V gave up 4 bases and J gave up 6 bases, with 9 bases separating them. The CDR3 is made up of 12 amino acids. Per germline, CDR1 SGHRS and CDR2 YFSETQ. CDR3 DNA sequence: TGCGCCAGCAGCCGGACCCGGGATACGCAGTATTTT. This codes for CASSRTRDTQYF.

The rearrangement uses TRBV6-4 and TRBJ1-2; no clear D. The CDR3 has 15 residues. V lost 3 bases to trimming and J lost 2 bases, with 13 bases between them. Germline V gives CDR1 MRHNA, CDR2 SNTAGT. The DNA of the CDR3 is TGTGCCAGCAGTGAGGACCGGGGATTAAACTATGGCTACACCTTC. The encoded protein is CASSEDRGLNYGYTF.

The chain joins TRBV19 to TRBJ1-1; D gene unclear. Trimming took off 7 bases at V and 1 base at J, with 13 bases between the two ends. The CDR3 is 14 residues long. From germline, CDR1 is LNHDA and CDR2 SQIVND (reference sequence). CDR3 residues: CASTRSSRNTEAFF. Written as DNA, the CDR3 is TGTGCCAGTACCCGCTCCTCACGGAACACTGAAGCTTTCTTT. Drawing the rest from reference TRBV19 and TRBJ1-1, the complete variable domain is DGGITQSPKYLFRKEGQNVTLSCEQNLNHDAMYWYRQDPGQGLRLIYYSQIVNDFQKGDIAEGYSVSREKKESFPLTVTSAQKNPTAFYLCASTRSSRNTEAFFGQGTRLTVV.

The rearrangement links TRBV6-1 to TRBJ2-7; D call uncertain. V lost 2 bases, J lost 3 bases, and 2 bases lay in between. CDR1 is MNHNS and CDR2 is SASEGT in the germline V gene. The CDR3 loop spans 11 amino acids. The CDR3 DNA reads TGTGCCAGCAGTGAATTCTACGAGCAGTACTTC. This gives the protein CASSEFYEQYF.

This chain connects TRBV4-1 to TRBJ2-7; 9 bases are a match to TRBD2. With 4 bases clipped from V and 3 bases from J, the junction kept 4 bases outside the gene matches. The CDR3 extends over 14 amino acids. Germline lookup yields CDR1 MGHRA and CDR2 YSYEKL. CDR3 loop: CASSPRAGGYEQYF. CDR3 DNA sequence: TGCGCCAGCAGCCCTAGAGCGGGAGGCTACGAGCAGTACTTC.

This chain joins TRBV5-1 and TRBJ1-2, with 9 bases that match TRBD1. CDR1 and CDR2 from the germline V gene are SGHRS and YFSETQ. CDR3 length equals 15 residues. V trimming: 4 bases; J trimming: 6 bases; junction bases outside the gene matches: 10. In nucleotides, the CDR3 is TGCGCCAGCAGCATTGGGACAGGGAGGAGTGATGGCTACACCTTC. It yields the protein CASSIGTGRSDGYTF.

The chain employs TRBV13 and TRBJ2-1; 12 bases match TRBD2. V was clipped by 5 bases and J by 5 bases; unmatched bases: 13. CDR3 length: 18 residues. Per germline, CDR1 PRHDT and CDR2 FYEKMQ (reference sequence). CDR3 bases: TGTGCCAGCAGCCCGGCAGGACTAGCGGGAAAAAGAAACAATGAGCAGTTCTTC. It specifies CASSPAGLAGKRNNEQFF.

This chain connects TRBV6-6 to TRBJ2-7, with D perhaps TRBD2 (5 bases). From germline, CDR1 is MNHNY and CDR2 SVGAGI (reference sequence). The CDR3 loop spans 16 amino acids. V lost 6 bases to trimming and J lost 4 bases, with 22 bases between them. The CDR3, as DNA: TGTGCCAGCAGCCCGTCCTCAGCCCCGGGATGGTACGAGCAGTACTTC. Protein: CASSPSSAPGWYEQYF.

With respect to this clone: The sample carries other DNA sequences with the same CDR3. This sequence joins TRBV6-5 and TRBJ1-2; possible D gene TRBD1, 6 bases. This CDR3 is built from 13 residues. From germline, CDR1 is MNHEY and CDR2 SVGAGI. V was shortened by 0 bases and J by 5 bases, with 7 bases between the two germline ends. Here the CDR3 DNA reads TGTGCCAGCAGTTACTCGACAGGATATGGCTACACCTTC. It translates to CASSYSTGYGYTF.

This sequence joins TRBV5-6 and TRBJ2-1, with 12 bases fitting TRBD2. CDR1 and CDR2 (germline): SGHDT, YYEEEE. The CDR3 loop spans 18 amino acids. The trim removed 0 bases at V and 0 bases at J, leaving 4 bases unmatched. CDR3 sequence: CASSLGLAGVSSYNEQFF. The CDR3, as DNA: TGTGCCAGCAGCTTGGGACTAGCGGGAGTCAGCTCCTACAATGAGCAGTTCTTC.

The table lists this clone with a count of one. The V gene is TRBV4-1, the J gene TRBJ1-2; TRBD1 might be the D (6 bases). The CDR3 spans 15 residues. The V and J ends lost 3 bases and 4 bases respectively, with 15 bases between them. The germline V gene has CDR1 MGHRA and CDR2 YSYEKL. In DNA, the CDR3 is TGCGCCAGCAGCCAGGGGAGGACAGAAAGCTATGGCTACACCTTC. Its protein product is CASSQGRTESYGYTF.

This chain uses TRBV2 with TRBJ1-3; D unclear. Trimming left V 6 bases short and J 0 bases short, with 6 bases between. This CDR3 has 13 amino acids. In germline, CDR1 is SNHLY, CDR2 FYNNEI. This CDR3 reads CASSGNSGNTIYF. CDR3 bases: TGTGCCAGCAGCGGAAACTCTGGAAACACCATATATTTT. The full variable domain, completed using reference TRBV2 and TRBJ1-3, is EPEVTQTPSHQVTQMGQEVILRCVPISNHLYFYWYRQILGQKVEFLVSFYNNEISEKSEIFDDQFSVERPDGSNFTLKIRSTKLEDSAMYFCASSGNSGNTIYFGEGSWLTVV.

The genes are TRBV27 and TRBJ1-2; D possibly corresponds to TRBD1 (6 bases). The length of the CDR3 is 16 residues. V was clipped by 5 bases and J by 7 bases, with 23 bases between them. Germline values: CDR1 MNHEY, CDR2 SMNVEV (reference sequence). The CDR3 loop is CASSPAVGGLVVGYTF. In DNA, the CDR3 is TGTGCCAGCAGTCCCGCGGTAGGGGGGCTGGTTGTTGGCTACACCTTC.

The chain uses TRBV15 and TRBJ1-2, with a weak D call TRBD1 (6 bases). Deletions cut 2 bases from V and 8 bases from J, with 18 bases between. The CDR3 sequence is 15 residues long. Germline V gene data show CDR1 as LNHNV and CDR2 as YYDKDF (reference sequence). The CDR3 sequence: CATSRHQQGPGGYTF. The CDR3, as DNA: TGTGCCACCAGCAGACACCAACAGGGCCCGGGCGGCTACACCTTC.

The V gene is TRBV28, the J gene TRBJ1-2; 7 bases map to TRBD1. CDR1 is MDHEN, CDR2 SYDVKM, per germline. The CDR3 length is 12 residues. The V gene end was trimmed by 5 bases and the J gene end by 8 bases; junction bases not matched to a gene: 5. CDR3 in amino acids: CASSLTGSGYTF. The CDR3 coding sequence is TGTGCCAGCAGTCTGACAGGGTCCGGCTACACCTTC.

This clone was seen a handful of times. The chain links TRBV7-3 to TRBJ2-1, with 9 positions matching TRBD2. The junction had 5 bases not matched to a gene; V was cut back by 1 base and J by 4 bases. The CDR3 has 16 amino acids. The germline V gene encodes CDR1 SGHTA and CDR2 FQGTGA. The CDR3 DNA reads as TGTGCCAGCAGCTTAAAGACTAGCGGTACTTACAATGAGCAGTTCTTC. It yields the protein CASSLKTSGTYNEQFF.

The chain is built from TRBV2 and TRBJ2-7, with a tentative D call TRBD2 (6 bases). Per the germline V gene, CDR1 is SNHLY and CDR2 is FYNNEI. Trimming removed 7 bases from V and 0 bases from J, with 10 bases in between. The CDR3 runs to 13 residues. CDR3 in DNA: TGTGCCAGCAAGGACTACAACTCCTACGAGCAGTACTTC. This encodes CASKDYNSYEQYF.

The V and J genes are TRBV18 and TRBJ1-1, with a tentative D call TRBD1 (6 bases). Germline loops: CDR1 KGHSH, CDR2 LQKENI. Trimming left V 4 bases short and J 1 base short, with 13 bases between. The CDR3 has 15 amino acids. The CDR3 here is CASSRPPGANTEAFF. The CDR3 nucleotides read TGTGCCAGCTCACGGCCCCCAGGGGCGAACACTGAAGCTTTCTTT.